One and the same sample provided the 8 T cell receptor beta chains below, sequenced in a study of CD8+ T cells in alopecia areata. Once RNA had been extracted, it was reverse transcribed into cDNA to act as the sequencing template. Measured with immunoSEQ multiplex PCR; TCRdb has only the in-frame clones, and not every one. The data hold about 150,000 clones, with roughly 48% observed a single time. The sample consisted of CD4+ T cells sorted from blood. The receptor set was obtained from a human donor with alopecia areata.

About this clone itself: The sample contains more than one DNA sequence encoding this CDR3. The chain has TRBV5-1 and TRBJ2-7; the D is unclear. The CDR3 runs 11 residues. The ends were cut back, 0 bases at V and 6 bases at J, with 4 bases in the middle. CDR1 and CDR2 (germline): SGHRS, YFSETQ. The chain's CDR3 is CASSLEGEQYF. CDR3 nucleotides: TGCGCCAGCAGCTTGGAAGGCGAGCAGTACTTC. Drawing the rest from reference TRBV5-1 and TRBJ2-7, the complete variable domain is KAGVTQTPRYLIKTRGQQVTLSCSPISGHRSVSWYQQTPGQGLQFLFEYFSETQRNKGNFPGRFSGRQFSNSRSEMNVSTLELGDSALYLCASSLEGEQYFGPGTRLTVT.

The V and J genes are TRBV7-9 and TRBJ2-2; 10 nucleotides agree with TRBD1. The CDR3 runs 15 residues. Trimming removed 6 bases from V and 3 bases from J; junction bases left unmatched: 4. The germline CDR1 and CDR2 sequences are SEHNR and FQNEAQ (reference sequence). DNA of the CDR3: TGTGCCAGCAGTACCGGGACAGGGGACACCGGGGAGCTGTTTTTT. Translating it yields CASSTGTGDTGELFF.

The CDR3 is CASSLDGRGTQETQYF. The DNA of the CDR3 is TGTGCCAGCAGCTTAGATGGCAGAGGAACTCAAGAGACCCAGTACTTC. V gene TRBV11-2 combines with J gene TRBJ2-5; no firm D call. The CDR3 loop spans 16 amino acids. Germline CDR1 reads SGHAT; CDR2 reads FQNNGV. Trimming took 0 bases from V and 2 from J, leaving 13 bases between them. Based on the CDR3 plus reference TRBV11-2 and TRBJ2-5, the full variable domain is EAGVAQSPRYKIIEKRQSVAFWCNPISGHATLYWYQQILGQGPKLLIQFQNNGVVDDSQLPKDRFSAERLKGVDSTLKIQPAKLEDSAVYLCASSLDGRGTQETQYFGPGTRLLVL.

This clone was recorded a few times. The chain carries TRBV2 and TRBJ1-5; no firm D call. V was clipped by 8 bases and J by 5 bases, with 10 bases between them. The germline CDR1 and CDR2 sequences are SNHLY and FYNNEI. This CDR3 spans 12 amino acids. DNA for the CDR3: TGTGCCAGCCGTCTAGATGATCAGCCCCAGCATTTT. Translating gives CASRLDDQPQHF.

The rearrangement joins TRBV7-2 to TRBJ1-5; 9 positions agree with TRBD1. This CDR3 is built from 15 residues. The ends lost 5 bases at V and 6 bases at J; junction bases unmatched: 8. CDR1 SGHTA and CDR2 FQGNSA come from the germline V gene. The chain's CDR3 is CASSTHGQGRQPQHF. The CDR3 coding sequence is TGTGCCAGCAGCACCCACGGACAGGGGCGTCAGCCCCAGCATTTT.

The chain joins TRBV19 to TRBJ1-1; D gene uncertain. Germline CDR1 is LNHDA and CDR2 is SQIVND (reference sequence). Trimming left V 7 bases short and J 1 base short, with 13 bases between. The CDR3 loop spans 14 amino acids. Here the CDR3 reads CASIQDSGNTEAFF. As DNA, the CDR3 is TGTGCCAGTATTCAAGACTCCGGGAACACTGAAGCTTTCTTT.

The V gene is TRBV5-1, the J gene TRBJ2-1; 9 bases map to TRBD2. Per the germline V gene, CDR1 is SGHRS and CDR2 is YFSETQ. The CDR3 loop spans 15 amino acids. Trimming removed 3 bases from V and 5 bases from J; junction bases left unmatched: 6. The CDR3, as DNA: TGCGCCAGCAGCTCCGCCGGGACTAGCCACAATGAGCAGTTCTTC. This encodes CASSSAGTSHNEQFF.

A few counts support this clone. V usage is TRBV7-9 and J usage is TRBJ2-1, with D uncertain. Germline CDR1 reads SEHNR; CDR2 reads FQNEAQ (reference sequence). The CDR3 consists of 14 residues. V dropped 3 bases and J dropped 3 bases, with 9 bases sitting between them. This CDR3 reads CASSFREVYNEQFF. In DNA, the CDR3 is TGTGCCAGCAGCTTCCGTGAGGTCTACAATGAGCAGTTCTTC.